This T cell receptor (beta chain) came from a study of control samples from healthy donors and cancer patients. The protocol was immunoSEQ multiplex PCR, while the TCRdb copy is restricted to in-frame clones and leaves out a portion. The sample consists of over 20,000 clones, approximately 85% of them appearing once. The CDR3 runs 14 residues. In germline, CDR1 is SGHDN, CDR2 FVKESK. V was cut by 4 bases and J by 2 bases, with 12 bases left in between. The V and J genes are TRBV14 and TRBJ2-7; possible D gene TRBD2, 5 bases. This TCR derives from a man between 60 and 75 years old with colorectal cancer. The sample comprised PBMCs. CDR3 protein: CASSPSRETYEQYF. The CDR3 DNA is TGTGCCAGCAGCCCGAGTAGGGAGACCTACGAGCAGTACTTC.